These 28 T cell receptor beta chains share one sample of origin, sequenced in a study of shared clonotypes between healthy human individuals. Positively selected for CCR7, the CD45RO-negative cells used as naive CD8 cells excluded terminally differentiated effector memory CD45RA+ cells. Assay: immunoSEQ multiplex PCR; the TCRdb copy retains only in-frame clones and omits some. The repertoire holds millions of clones, approximately 95% seen once, with about 1.1% in the top ten. The specimen was naive CD8+ T cells sorted from blood. All receptors come from a man aged 18 to 29 in good health.

The count of this clone is one. The V and J genes are TRBV20-1 and TRBJ2-7, with D unclear. Germline values: CDR1 DFQATT, CDR2 SNEGSKA (reference sequence). The CDR3 is 11 amino acids. Trimming cost V 5 bases and J 6 bases, with 11 bases left between them. The chain's CDR3 is CSAQWDSEQYF. The CDR3 nucleotides read TGCAGTGCTCAGTGGGATTCCGAGCAGTACTTC.

The chain uses TRBV13 and TRBJ2-1, with D possibly TRBD2 on 5 matching bases. The CDR3 runs to 15 residues. The V end was cut by 0 bases, the J end by 6 bases, with 12 bases between. Germline CDR1 and CDR2: PRHDT and FYEKMQ (reference sequence). CDR3 sequence reads: CASSLGGSGSNEQFF. CDR3 bases: TGTGCCAGCAGCTTAGGAGGGAGTGGAAGCAATGAGCAGTTCTTC.

The V and J genes are TRBV6-5 and TRBJ2-1, with TRBD2 matching 7 bases. CDR1 is MNHEY and CDR2 is SVGAGI in the germline V gene. Trimming at V came to 0 bases and at J to 8 bases, leaving 10 bases not matched to a gene. CDR3 length equals 16 residues. The CDR3 nucleotides are TGTGCCAGCAGTTACTCGATTATCTGGGGGAGGGATGAGCAGTTCTTC. The encoded protein is CASSYSIIWGRDEQFF.

The genes are TRBV9 and TRBJ1-2; D gene ambiguous. Germline CDR1 and CDR2: SGDLS and YYNGEE. The CDR3 sequence is 14 residues long. The V end lost 0 bases, the J end lost 1 base, and 7 bases lay between the germline ends. As DNA, the CDR3 is TGTGCCAGCAGCGTAGCAAGTGATAACTATGGCTACACCTTC. This codes for CASSVASDNYGYTF. Together with reference TRBV9 and TRBJ1-2, the CDR3 gives the full variable domain: DSGVTQTPKHLITATGQRVTLRCSPRSGDLSVYWYQQSLDQGLQFLIQYYNGEERAKGNILERFSAQQFPDLHSELNLSSLELGDSALYFCASSVASDNYGYTFGSGTRLTVV.

The chain couples TRBV2 to TRBJ2-7; D unresolved. This CDR3 is built from 17 residues. The germline V and J ends were trimmed by 0 bases and 0 bases, with 15 bases remaining between them. Germline CDR1 and CDR2: SNHLY and FYNNEI. The CDR3 nucleotides read TGTGCCAGCAGTGAAGCTCAGAGCGCAGTCCCCTCCTACGAGCAGTACTTC. This translates into CASSEAQSAVPSYEQYF.

The rearrangement links TRBV7-9 to TRBJ2-7; 8 bases line up with TRBD1. Germline CDR1 and CDR2: SEHNR and FQNEAQ (reference sequence). The CDR3 loop spans 14 amino acids. Trimming removed 3 bases from V and 6 bases from J; junction bases left unmatched: 7. The DNA of the CDR3 is TGTGCCAGCAGCTTCCCGGGACAGGAGTCCGAGCAGTACTTC. This codes for CASSFPGQESEQYF.

The chain combines TRBV30 with TRBJ2-1; 7 nucleotides match TRBD1. V was clipped by 4 bases and J by 3 bases; unmatched bases: 6. The CDR3 extends over 14 amino acids. Germline V gene data show CDR1 as GTSNPN and CDR2 as SVGIG (reference sequence). In DNA, the CDR3 is TGTGCCTGGACCACCGGGACAGTCTACAATGAGCAGTTCTTC. It yields the protein CAWTTGTVYNEQFF.

CDR3 protein: CASSPPKGMSSYEQYF. Here the CDR3 DNA reads TGTGCCAGCTCACCACCTAAGGGGATGAGTTCCTACGAGCAGTACTTC. The V gene is TRBV18, the J gene TRBJ2-7, with D possibly being TRBD1 (5 bases). The ends were cut back, 0 bases at V and 1 base at J, with 13 bases in the middle. The CDR3 sequence is 16 residues long. Germline lookup yields CDR1 KGHSH and CDR2 LQKENI.

J is TRBJ2-7 and V is TRBV7-2; 10 nucleotides agree with TRBD1. V was pared by 6 bases and J by 2 bases, with 4 bases of the junction left unmatched. The CDR3 extends over 14 amino acids. Per the germline V gene, CDR1 is SGHTA and CDR2 is FQGNSA. In DNA, the CDR3 is TGTGCCAGCAGGTGGACAGGGGGACCCTACGAGCAGTACTTC. It is translated as CASRWTGGPYEQYF.

Comment on this clone: The junction and the germline gene differ at one end; a read error may be behind it. The rearrangement uses TRBV7-7 and TRBJ2-1, with D hard to call. CDR1 and CDR2 from the germline V gene are SSHAT and FNYEAQ (reference sequence). The CDR3 contains 16 residues. The CDR3 DNA sequence: TGTGCTAGCAGCTTAGGCGTACAGAGCTCCTACAATGAGCAGTTCTTC. Protein: CASSLGVQSSYNEQFF.

This clone has just one count. Other DNA sequences within the sample encode an identical CDR3. The rearrangement joins TRBV2 to TRBJ2-7, with D hard to call. Germline V CDR1 and CDR2: SNHLY, FYNNEI. This CDR3 is 11 amino acids long. V lost 5 bases and J 3 bases, leaving 5 bases between the germline ends. The CDR3 nucleotides read TGTGCCAGCAGTCCTGGCTACGAGCAGTACTTC. Translated, it gives CASSPGYEQYF. The entire variable domain, with the rest obtained from reference TRBV2 and TRBJ2-7, is as follows: EPEVTQTPSHQVTQMGQEVILRCVPISNHLYFYWYRQILGQKVEFLVSFYNNEISEKSEIFDDQFSVERPDGSNFTLKIRSTKLEDSAMYFCASSPGYEQYFGPGTRLTVT.

This chain joins TRBV28 and TRBJ2-3; D uncertain. Trimming stripped 4 bases from V and 6 bases from J, with 11 bases between. CDR1 and CDR2 from the germline V gene are MDHEN and SYDVKM. The CDR3 is 13 amino acids. Written as DNA, the CDR3 is TGTGCCAGCAGTTCTCCTCCTCCGGATACGCAGTATTTT. Encoded protein: CASSSPPPDTQYF. Supplemented by reference TRBV28 and TRBJ2-3, the full variable domain reads DVKVTQSSRYLVKRTGEKVFLECVQDMDHENMFWYRQDPGLGLRLIYFSYDVKMKEKGDIPEGYSVSREKKERFSLILESASTNQTSMYLCASSSPPPDTQYFGPGTRLTVL.

This sequence joins TRBV11-2 and TRBJ2-1; D is perhaps TRBD1 (5 bases). The CDR3 runs 12 residues. V gave up 5 bases and J gave up 8 bases, with 10 bases separating them. Germline-derived CDR1 and CDR2 are SGHAT and FQNNGV. DNA for the CDR3: TGTGCCAGCAGCCCAAGACAGCATGAGCAGTTCTTC. This translates into CASSPRQHEQFF.

This rearrangement joins TRBV29-1 to TRBJ1-2, with D perhaps matching TRBD1 (5 bases). The CDR3 is made up of 13 amino acids. Germline CDR1 is SQVTM and CDR2 is ANQGSEA. The V end lost 6 bases, the J end lost 1 base, and 12 bases lay between the germline ends. The CDR3 spells CSVGRGSNYGYTF. DNA of the CDR3: TGCAGCGTCGGACGGGGGAGTAACTATGGCTACACCTTC.

This clone occurred many times. Other DNA sequences in the same sample also yield this CDR3. This sequence joins TRBV7-8 and TRBJ2-7, with D possibly TRBD2 on 5 matching bases. The CDR3 totals 13 residues. Trimming cost V 1 base and J 3 bases, with 7 bases left between them. Germline CDR1 is SGHVS and CDR2 is FQNEAQ. The CDR3 protein is CASSLERDYEQYF. DNA for the CDR3: TGTGCCAGCAGCTTAGAGAGGGACTACGAGCAGTACTTC.

The chain has TRBV7-8 and TRBJ1-4, with D uncertain. CDR1 is SGHVS and CDR2 is FQNEAQ in the germline V gene. The V gene lost 1 base and the J gene lost 8 bases, with 14 bases spanning the gap. This CDR3 region has 15 residues. CDR3 DNA sequence: TGTGCCAGCAGCTTAGTAGGACTGCCGAAGGAAAAACTGTTTTTT. Translated, it gives CASSLVGLPKEKLFF.

The V and J genes are TRBV5-5 and TRBJ2-7; the D gene could be TRBD1 or TRBD2 (5 bases each). The CDR3 covers 15 residues. The V and J ends lost 8 bases and 1 base respectively, with 19 bases between them. Per the germline V gene, CDR1 is SGHKS and CDR2 is YYEKEE (reference sequence). The CDR3 protein is CASATSPGTSYEQYF. The CDR3 nucleotides read TGTGCCAGTGCCACATCCCCAGGGACGTCCTACGAGCAGTACTTC.

This clone has a single count. The gene calls are TRBV28 and TRBJ2-7, with D perhaps assigned TRBD1 or TRBD2 (5 bases each). Germline V gene lookup returns CDR1 MDHEN and CDR2 SYDVKM. This CDR3 has 18 amino acids. V shed 4 bases and J shed 6 bases, with 28 bases lying between them. DNA for the CDR3: TGTGCCAGCAGTTGGAGGAACTGGATCGAGACAGCCTCCCCCGAGCAGTACTTC. Its translation is CASSWRNWIETASPEQYF. The full variable domain, its missing parts supplied by reference TRBV28 and TRBJ2-7, is DVKVTQSSRYLVKRTGEKVFLECVQDMDHENMFWYRQDPGLGLRLIYFSYDVKMKEKGDIPEGYSVSREKKERFSLILESASTNQTSMYLCASSWRNWIETASPEQYFGPGTRLTVT.

This clone appeared a few times. The chain joins TRBV7-2 to TRBJ2-2; 9 bases match TRBD1. V dropped 5 bases and J dropped 6; count of bases not matched to a gene: 13. This CDR3 region has 17 residues. Germline lookup yields CDR1 SGHTA and CDR2 FQGNSA. In DNA form, the CDR3 reads TGTGCCAGCAGCCCACTGACCGGGACAGGGTCGGCCGGGGAGCTGTTTTTT. It codes for CASSPLTGTGSAGELFF.

On this clone itself: The same CDR3 can be traced to other DNA sequences in this sample. CDR3 sequence (DNA): TGTGCCAGCAGTTACTCGTGGGGTGACTACAATGAGCAGTTCTTC. Its translation is CASSYSWGDYNEQFF. The chain couples TRBV6-5 to TRBJ2-1; D gene uncertain. This CDR3 is 15 amino acids long. The V gene lost 0 bases and the J gene lost 3 bases, with 9 bases spanning the gap. The germline V gene encodes CDR1 MNHEY and CDR2 SVGAGI.

V usage is TRBV27 and J usage is TRBJ2-4; 8 positions agree with TRBD1. This CDR3 region has 14 residues. CDR1 is MNHEY and CDR2 is SMNVEV in the germline V gene (reference sequence). V trimming: 7 bases; J trimming: 9 bases; junction bases outside the gene matches: 11. The CDR3 DNA is TGTGCCAGCACCTTGACAGGGGCGTCGGGCATTCAGTACTTC. Amino acids: CASTLTGASGIQYF.

This clone was seen just once. The chain employs TRBV19 and TRBJ2-5, with 7 bases lining up with TRBD1. Unmatched junction bases numbered 16, after V lost 6 bases and J lost 3 bases. The germline CDR1 and CDR2 sequences are LNHDA and SQIVND (reference sequence). The CDR3 is made up of 17 amino acids. As DNA, the CDR3 is TGTGCCAGTAGCCCAACCCCCGGGACAGCCCCAAAAGAGACCCAGTACTTC. As protein: CASSPTPGTAPKETQYF. The whole variable domain, remainder taken from reference TRBV19 and TRBJ2-5, is DGGITQSPKYLFRKEGQNVTLSCEQNLNHDAMYWYRQDPGQGLRLIYYSQIVNDFQKGDIAEGYSVSREKKESFPLTVTSAQKNPTAFYLCASSPTPGTAPKETQYFGPGTRLLVL.

For this clone: The sample contains more than one DNA sequence encoding this CDR3. The rearrangement joins TRBV6-5 to TRBJ2-3; D is unclear. The CDR3 extends over 15 amino acids. Trimming pared 5 bases from V and 0 bases from J, leaving 12 bases between. The germline V gene has CDR1 MNHEY and CDR2 SVGAGI. The CDR3 protein is CASSLLASSTDTQYF. CDR3 DNA sequence: TGTGCCAGCAGTCTCCTGGCTTCGAGCACAGATACGCAGTATTTT.

The CDR3 nucleotides are TGCCTGGACAGAACCTACACTGAAGCTTTCTTT. Translating gives CLDRTYTEAFF. The chain carries TRBV29-1 and TRBJ1-1, with D perhaps matching TRBD1 (6 bases). CDR1 is SQVTM and CDR2 is ANQGSEA in the germline V gene. CDR3 size: 11 residues.

The gene calls are TRBV5-4 and TRBJ2-3, with 11 bases matching TRBD1. The CDR3 extends over 15 amino acids. Germline V gene data show CDR1 as SGHNT and CDR2 as YYREEE (reference sequence). J was trimmed by 5 bases and V by 2 bases; bases with no gene match: 4. The CDR3, as DNA: TGTGCCAGCAGCTTCACCGGGACAGGGGGAGATACGCAGTATTTT. This sequence encodes CASSFTGTGGDTQYF.

Worth noting for this clone: Other DNA sequences in this sample translate to the same CDR3. The V and J genes are TRBV28 and TRBJ2-7; D is unresolved. V was shortened by 2 bases and J by 1 base, with 9 bases between the two germline ends. This CDR3 has 14 residues. Germline V gene lookup returns CDR1 MDHEN and CDR2 SYDVKM. This CDR3 is CASSLSGSSYEQYF. CDR3 coding DNA: TGTGCCAGCAGTTTAAGTGGGTCTTCCTACGAGCAGTACTTC.

The chain has TRBV7-9 and TRBJ2-5; weak D call: TRBD1 (6 bases). The germline V and J ends were trimmed by 5 bases and 5 bases, with 18 bases remaining between them. CDR3 size: 15 residues. Germline V lookup: CDR1 SEHNR, CDR2 FQNEAQ (reference sequence). The CDR3 coding sequence is TGTGCCAGCAGCCGCCACAGGGTCTTGGGTGAGACCCAGTACTTC. This translates into CASSRHRVLGETQYF. Full variable domain (outside the CDR3, taken from reference TRBV7-9 and TRBJ2-5): DTGVSQNPRHKITKRGQNVTFRCDPISEHNRLYWYRQTLGQGPEFLTYFQNEAQLEKSRLLSDRFSAERPKGSFSTLEIQRTEQGDSAMYLCASSRHRVLGETQYFGPGTRLLVL.

This clone was seen once. The chain combines TRBV20-1 with TRBJ1-1; D gene unclear. V shed 5 bases and J shed 6 bases, with 10 bases lying between them. Germline V gives CDR1 DFQATT, CDR2 SNEGSKA (reference sequence). The CDR3 runs to 11 residues. The CDR3 protein is CSAPREAEAFF. The CDR3 DNA reads as TGCAGTGCTCCCCGTGAGGCTGAAGCTTTCTTT.